These 18 T cell receptor beta chains were all obtained from the same sample, sequenced in a study of PD-L1 blockade in urothelial cancer (dated by TCRdb to 2017 to 2019). The time point label corresponds to: pretreatment peripheral blood. Receptor amplification or capture employed the immunoSEQ multiplex PCR assay. TCRdb carries this immuneACCESS record with in-frame sequences only. Its versions omit some clonotypes, under half of them owing to an unresolved V gene in the studies checked, with the rest unexplained. This sample holds some 71,000 clones; just under 85% were observed only once. The top ten clones comprise 6.7% of the sample. Sequences were derived from PBMCs, sampled around atezolizumab (anti-PD-L1) treatment. Receptors originate from a man between 35 and 55 years old with urothelial cancer.

This clone was detected only a few times. The chain combines TRBV4-2 with TRBJ2-7; TRBD1 agrees at 7 bases. V gave up 1 base and J gave up 4 bases; unmatched junction bases: 4. Germline CDR1 reads LGHNA; CDR2 reads YNFKEQ. The CDR3 has 14 amino acids. This CDR3 is CASSQGQGVYEQYF. The CDR3 DNA follows: TGTGCCAGCAGCCAAGGACAGGGCGTGTACGAGCAGTACTTC.

Only one count was recorded for this clone. The V call is TRBV5-6, the J call TRBJ2-7, with 9 bases matching TRBD1. This CDR3 has 15 amino acids. V dropped 0 bases and J dropped 6; count of bases not matched to a gene: 7. Germline V gives CDR1 SGHDT, CDR2 YYEEEE. The CDR3 coding sequence is TGTGCCAGCAGCTTGGAGGACAGGGGAAGGGGCGAGCAGTACTTC. Translated: CASSLEDRGRGEQYF.

This clone has only one observation. CDR3 residues: CSVEATYEQYF. Written as DNA, the CDR3 is TGCAGCGTTGAAGCTACCTACGAGCAGTACTTC. The chain carries TRBV29-1 and TRBJ2-7; D is unclear. This CDR3 has 11 amino acids. Germline V gene lookup returns CDR1 SQVTM and CDR2 ANQGSEA. Trimming took 1 base from V and 2 from J, leaving 3 bases between them.

V is TRBV6-5 and J is TRBJ2-3, with 8 bases identical to TRBD2. Germline values: CDR1 MNHEY, CDR2 SVGAGI. The CDR3 has 15 residues. The V gene end was trimmed by 6 bases and the J gene end by 0 bases; junction bases not matched to a gene: 5. CDR3 in amino acids: CASSRLASSTDTQYF. As DNA, the CDR3 is TGTGCCAGCAGCCGACTAGCGTCTAGCACAGATACGCAGTATTTT.

The J gene is TRBJ2-5, the V gene TRBV2, with D perhaps matching TRBD1 (6 bases). The CDR3 runs 14 residues. Per germline, CDR1 SNHLY and CDR2 FYNNEI. V was shortened by 7 bases and J by 4 bases, with 16 bases between the two germline ends. In nucleotides, the CDR3 is TGTGCCAGCACTGCCGCCGGGACAATAGAGACCCAGTACTTC. This codes for CASTAAGTIETQYF.

This chain links TRBV18 with TRBJ1-4; tentative D call: TRBD1 (5 bases). CDR1 and CDR2 (germline): KGHSH, LQKENI. CDR3 size: 16 residues. V was pared by 1 base and J by 4 bases, with 13 bases between. The DNA for the CDR3 is TGTGCCAGCTCACCACTCCCAGGGTCCAATAATGAAAAACTGTTTTTT. It yields the protein CASSPLPGSNNEKLFF.

The V call is TRBV11-2, the J call TRBJ1-4; the D is unclear. In germline, CDR1 is SGHAT, CDR2 FQNNGV. V shed 4 bases and J shed 4 bases, with 16 bases lying between them. CDR3 length: 16 amino acids. The CDR3 loop is CASSSVSQAINEKLFF. The CDR3 nucleotides read TGTGCCAGCAGCTCAGTATCCCAGGCCATTAATGAAAAACTGTTTTTT.

This chain connects TRBV7-8 to TRBJ1-1; D may be TRBD1 (6 bases). The CDR3 runs 16 residues. The germline V gene has CDR1 SGHVS and CDR2 FQNEAQ. Trimming pared 1 base from V and 6 bases from J, leaving 18 bases between. The CDR3 spells CASSLEERGTTAEAFF. CDR3 sequence (DNA): TGTGCCAGCAGCTTAGAAGAAAGGGGGACGACGGCTGAAGCTTTCTTT.

The V and J genes are TRBV28 and TRBJ2-7, with D maybe TRBD1 (5 bases). The germline V gene has CDR1 MDHEN and CDR2 SYDVKM. V lost 6 bases and J 5 bases, leaving 17 bases between the germline ends. The CDR3 runs to 14 residues. CDR3 sequence: CASRYGLQVDEQYF. The CDR3 coding sequence is TGTGCCAGCAGATACGGGCTACAGGTGGACGAGCAGTACTTC.

The V and J genes are TRBV2 and TRBJ2-1, with TRBD2 matching over 7 bases. The ends lost 4 bases at V and 15 bases at J; junction bases unmatched: 9. The CDR3 runs 12 residues. CDR1 is SNHLY, CDR2 FYNNEI, per germline. The CDR3, as DNA: TGTGCCAGCAGTGTTGGGGGGGTGGCGGCGTTCTTC. Protein sequence: CASSVGGVAAFF.

V is TRBV14 and J is TRBJ2-2, with D hard to call. V lost 1 base to trimming and J lost 0 bases, with 12 bases between them. Germline V gene data show CDR1 as SGHDN and CDR2 as FVKESK. CDR3 length: 17 amino acids. The CDR3 spells CASSQVGGRPNTGELFF. The CDR3 DNA is TGTGCCAGCAGCCAAGTAGGTGGCAGGCCGAACACCGGGGAGCTGTTTTTT.

The chain combines TRBV30 with TRBJ1-5; 7 nucleotides match TRBD1. The CDR3 length is 13 residues. Germline V CDR1 and CDR2: GTSNPN, SVGIG (reference sequence). Trimming removed 5 bases from V and 3 bases from J; junction bases left unmatched: 4. CDR3 loop: CAWATGVNQPQHF. DNA of the CDR3: TGTGCCTGGGCAACAGGGGTCAATCAGCCCCAGCATTTT. Filled out from reference TRBV30 and TRBJ1-5, the complete variable domain reads SQTIHQWPATLVQPVGSPLSLECTVEGTSNPNLYWYRQAAGRGLQLLFYSVGIGQISSEVPQNLSASRPQDRQFILSSKKLLLSDSGFYLCAWATGVNQPQHFGDGTRLSIL.

The chain uses TRBV30 and TRBJ2-5; TRBD2 agrees at 14 bases. The CDR3 loop spans 16 amino acids. Germline V CDR1 and CDR2: GTSNPN, SVGIG (reference sequence). With V trimmed by 4 bases and J by 2 bases, 6 bases remained unmatched. The DNA of the CDR3 is TGTGCCTGGACGGGACTAGCGGGAGAGGGTCAAGAGACCCAGTACTTC. Its translation is CAWTGLAGEGQETQYF.

Only a few counts were recorded for this clone. The rearrangement joins TRBV11-2 to TRBJ1-2; D is undetermined. The CDR3 contains 16 residues. Trimming took 1 base from V and 7 from J, leaving 19 bases between them. Germline CDR1 reads SGHAT; CDR2 reads FQNNGV. Here the CDR3 DNA reads TGTGCCAGCAGCTTAGTAGGAGCTCGGGGAACGGGTGGCTACACCTTC. Amino acids: CASSLVGARGTGGYTF.

The chain employs TRBV5-4 and TRBJ2-5; 14 bases are a match to TRBD2. With V trimmed by 4 bases and J by 1 base, 3 bases remained unmatched. Germline V gives CDR1 SGHNT, CDR2 YYREEE (reference sequence). This CDR3 comprises 16 residues. CDR3 sequence: CASSLGLAGVQETQYF. CDR3 DNA sequence: TGTGCCAGCAGCCTGGGACTAGCGGGAGTCCAAGAGACCCAGTACTTC.

The chain joins TRBV27 to TRBJ1-2; D ambiguous. V lost 4 bases to trimming and J lost 4 bases, with 19 bases between them. Germline CDR1 reads MNHEY; CDR2 reads SMNVEV (reference sequence). The CDR3 runs 16 residues. This chain's CDR3 is CASSYSSPKNPYGYTF. The CDR3 DNA reads TGTGCCAGCAGTTACTCATCCCCAAAAAACCCCTATGGCTACACCTTC.

The chain is built from TRBV29-1 and TRBJ2-5, with 11 bases identical to TRBD1. Germline V CDR1 and CDR2: SQVTM, ANQGSEA. The length of the CDR3 is 12 residues. V trimming: 6 bases; J trimming: 10 bases; junction bases outside the gene matches: 7. The CDR3, as DNA: TGCAGCGTGGGACAGGGGGGGCAGATCCAGTACTTC. Translation gives CSVGQGGQIQYF. The variable domain in full, completed from reference TRBV29-1 and TRBJ2-5, reads SAVISQKPSRDICQRGTSLTIQCQVDSQVTMMFWYRQQPGQSLTLIATANQGSEATYESGFVIDKFPISRPNLTFSTLTVSNMSPEDSSIYLCSVGQGGQIQYFGPGTRLLVL.

This rearrangement joins TRBV5-6 to TRBJ1-1; maybe TRBD1 (5 bases). The V gene's germline CDR1 is SGHDT and CDR2 YYEEEE. This CDR3 region has 13 residues. Trimming removed 0 bases from V and 11 bases from J, with 14 bases in between. The CDR3 spells CASSLVMERGAFF. As DNA, the CDR3 is TGTGCCAGCAGCTTGGTTATGGAGCGGGGGGCTTTCTTT.